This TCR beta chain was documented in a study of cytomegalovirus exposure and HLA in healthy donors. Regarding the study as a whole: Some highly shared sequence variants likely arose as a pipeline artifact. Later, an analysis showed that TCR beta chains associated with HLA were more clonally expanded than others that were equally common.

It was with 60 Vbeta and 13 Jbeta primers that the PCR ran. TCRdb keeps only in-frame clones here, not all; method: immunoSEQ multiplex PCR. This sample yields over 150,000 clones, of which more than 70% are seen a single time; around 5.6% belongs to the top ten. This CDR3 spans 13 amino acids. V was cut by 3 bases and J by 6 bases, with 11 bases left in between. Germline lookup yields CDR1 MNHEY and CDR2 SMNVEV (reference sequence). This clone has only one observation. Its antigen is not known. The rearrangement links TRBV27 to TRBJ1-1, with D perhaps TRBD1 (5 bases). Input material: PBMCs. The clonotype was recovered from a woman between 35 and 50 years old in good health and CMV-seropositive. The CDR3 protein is CASSFGKGPEAFF. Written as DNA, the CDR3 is TGTGCCAGCAGTTTTGGGAAGGGGCCTGAAGCTTTCTTT.